This T cell receptor (beta chain) was captured by sequencing in a study of blood T cell repertoires in COVID-19. In the study overall: Acute-phase and convalescent COVID-19 samples originated in the United States, Italy and Spain.

Generated by immunoSEQ multiplex PCR, the TCRdb table keeps only in-frame clones and is missing some. The sample holds 75,000 to 95,000 clones, 70% to 90% seen once. Germline-derived CDR1 and CDR2 are DFQATT and SNEGSKA (reference sequence). CDR3 size: 11 residues. Losses at the gene ends were 6 bases for V and 11 bases for J; bases not matched to a gene: 9. This TCR was recovered from a man aged 50 to 60 with active COVID-19. What was sequenced was peripheral blood. The rearrangement links TRBV20-1 to TRBJ1-1; 7 nucleotides agree with TRBD1. DNA for the CDR3: TGCAGTGCCGTTCCGGGACAGAGGGCTTTCTTT. Translation: CSAVPGQRAFF.